The rows below give T cell receptor beta chains drawn from one sample of a study of T cell changes during pregnancy in multiple sclerosis. Clones were read by immunoSEQ multiplex PCR, and TCRdb kept only the in-frame ones, dropping some. Of 45,000 or so clones in the sample, under 95% were seen once. The sequences come from CD8+ T cells from peripheral blood mononuclear cells, collected in the second trimester of pregnancy. These receptors were taken from a female donor with multiple sclerosis, enrolled in a pregnancy study. Both conserved end residues are part of each CDR3. The order of the fields is J gene, V gene, clone size, D gene, CDR3 length, CDR3 DNA, CDR3 protein. D genes are given only for firm matches. Part of the rows lack a size; the others show once, few, many or a class for expanded clones.

J: TRBJ1-1
V: TRBV10-3
size: .
D: .
length: 17
DNA: TGTGCCATCAGTGAGTCACAATCATTTTCAATGAACACTGAAGCTTTCTTT
CDR3: CAISESQSFSMNTEAFF

J: TRBJ2-7
V: TRBV4-3
size: .
D: TRBD1
length: 13
DNA: TGCGCCAGCTCGGACAGGGGGATAGGGGAGCAGTACTTC
CDR3: CASSDRGIGEQYF

J: TRBJ2-7
V: TRBV7-2
size: .
D: .
length: 12
DNA: TGTGCCAGCAGCCCTACGTATTACGAGCAGTACTTC
CDR3: CASSPTYYEQYF

J: TRBJ2-5
V: TRBV9
size: .
D: .
length: 14
DNA: TGTGCCAGCAGCGTTGGAGGGGGGGAGGAGACCCAGTACTTC
CDR3: CASSVGGGEETQYF

J: TRBJ1-1
V: TRBV19
size: few
D: .
length: 12
DNA: TGTGCCAGTAGGTCGGGATTAGATGAAGCTTTCTTT
CDR3: CASRSGLDEAFF

J: TRBJ2-3
V: TRBV9
size: .
D: TRBD1
length: 15
DNA: TGTGCCAGCAGCTTCCGGGACAGTCACACAGATACGCAGTATTTT
CDR3: CASSFRDSHTDTQYF

J: TRBJ2-7
V: TRBV27
size: .
D: .
length: 15
DNA: TGTGCCACCTCCCCCCAAGGGGCCGCGTCCTACGAGCAGTACTTC
CDR3: CATSPQGAASYEQYF

J: TRBJ2-7
V: TRBV10-3
size: once
D: .
length: 14
DNA: TGTGCCATCAGCCCCGGGGGTGTCTCCTACGAGCAGTACTTC
CDR3: CAISPGGVSYEQYF

J: TRBJ1-2
V: TRBV27
size: .
D: TRBD1
length: 14
DNA: TGTGCCAGCCCCTTCTCAGGGGGGATGTATGGCTACACCTTC
CDR3: CASPFSGGMYGYTF

J: TRBJ2-5
V: TRBV7-9
size: .
D: .
length: 10
DNA: TGTGCCAGCGCGGGGGAGACCCAGTACTTC
CDR3: CASAGETQYF

J: TRBJ1-2
V: TRBV29-1
size: once
D: TRBD1
length: 14
DNA: TGCAGCGTTGAGCAACAGGGGGCCCTGGGTGGCTACACCTTC
CDR3: CSVEQQGALGGYTF

J: TRBJ1-3
V: TRBV9
size: .
D: .
length: 16
DNA: TGTGCCAGCAGCGTCGGGGGGGCAGGTCCTGGAAACACCATATATTTT
CDR3: CASSVGGAGPGNTIYF

J: TRBJ1-2
V: TRBV28
size: .
D: .
length: 13
DNA: TGTGCCAGCAGTTTATGGGGAGACTATGGCTACACCTTC
CDR3: CASSLWGDYGYTF

J: TRBJ1-1
V: TRBV29-1
size: few
D: .
length: 11
DNA: TGCAGCGCAACAGGGTTCCCTGAAGCTTTCTTT
CDR3: CSATGFPEAFF

J: TRBJ2-3
V: TRBV9
size: .
D: TRBD1
length: 15
DNA: TGTGCCAGCAGCGGACAGGGGGCAGGCACAGATACGCAGTATTTT
CDR3: CASSGQGAGTDTQYF

J: TRBJ1-5
V: TRBV6-5
size: once
D: TRBD1
length: 16
DNA: TGTGCCAGCAGTTCGCGACAGGGAGGTAGCAATCAGCCCCAGCATTTT
CDR3: CASSSRQGGSNQPQHF

J: TRBJ1-1
V: TRBV6-1
size: .
D: .
length: 15
DNA: TGTGCCAGCAGTGAATGGTCGGGGGGTTACACTGAAGCTTTCTTT
CDR3: CASSEWSGGYTEAFF

J: TRBJ1-5
V: TRBV5-6
size: .
D: .
length: 14
DNA: TGTGCCAGCAGCCTCGCAGGGGGCAATCAGCCCCAGCATTTT
CDR3: CASSLAGGNQPQHF

J: TRBJ1-2
V: TRBV27
size: .
D: TRBD1
length: 16
DNA: TGTGCCAGCAGTGCGTCCGGGACAGGGTACGACTATGGCTACACCTTC
CDR3: CASSASGTGYDYGYTF

J: TRBJ1-3
V: TRBV19
size: once
D: .
length: 17
DNA: TGTGCCAGTAGACTCGATTTGACAGAATTTAGTGGAAACACCATATATTTT
CDR3: CASRLDLTEFSGNTIYF

J: TRBJ2-7
V: TRBV4-2
size: .
D: TRBD2
length: 16
DNA: TGTGCCAGCAGCCAAGCTCTCCTAGCGGACTCCTACGAGCAGTACTTC
CDR3: CASSQALLADSYEQYF

J: TRBJ2-7
V: TRBV14
size: .
D: .
length: 17
DNA: TGTGCCAGCAGCCCGTCTTTCATCGGGGGATTCTCCTACGAGCAGTACTTC
CDR3: CASSPSFIGGFSYEQYF

J: TRBJ2-1
V: TRBV7-3
size: .
D: TRBD2
length: 15
DNA: TGTGCCAGCAGCTCGACTAGCGGGGCTTATAATGAGCAGTTCTTC
CDR3: CASSSTSGAYNEQFF

J: TRBJ1-2
V: TRBV7-3
size: .
D: TRBD1
length: 14
DNA: TGTGCCAGCAGCTTAACGGGGACAGGGGATGGCTACACCTTC
CDR3: CASSLTGTGDGYTF

J: TRBJ2-4
V: TRBV4-3
size: many
D: .
length: 13
DNA: TGCGCCAGCAGCCAACCCGGGGGTGACATTCAGTACTTC
CDR3: CASSQPGGDIQYF

J: TRBJ1-1
V: TRBV7-6
size: .
D: .
length: 14
DNA: TGTGCCAGCAGCTGGGGGGAAGGGGCGGATGAAGCTTTCTTT
CDR3: CASSWGEGADEAFF

J: TRBJ1-2
V: TRBV23-1
size: .
D: .
length: 18
DNA: TGCGCCAGCAGTCAATCGCTGACAGGAAGGGTGGGTAACTATGGCTACACCTTC
CDR3: CASSQSLTGRVGNYGYTF

J: TRBJ2-3
V: TRBV6-4
size: .
D: TRBD2
length: 16
DNA: TGTGCCAGCAGTGAATCCAGCGGGGGGGCCACAGATACGCAGTATTTT
CDR3: CASSESSGGATDTQYF

J: TRBJ2-7
V: TRBV10-3
size: .
D: TRBD2
length: 10
DNA: TGTGCCATCGGGGGGGACGAGCAGTACTTC
CDR3: CAIGGDEQYF

J: TRBJ1-4
V: TRBV5-6
size: .
D: TRBD1
length: 15
DNA: TGTGCCAGCAGCTTGGGAACAGGGGTAGGGGAAAAACTGTTTTTT
CDR3: CASSLGTGVGEKLFF

J: TRBJ1-2
V: TRBV7-9
size: .
D: .
length: 13
DNA: TGTGCCAGCGGCGTCGGACAGATCTATGGCTACACCTTC
CDR3: CASGVGQIYGYTF

J: TRBJ2-1
V: TRBV9
size: .
D: TRBD1
length: 15
DNA: TGTGCCAGCAGCGCCAGACAGGGGGGGGGCAATGAGCAGTTCTTC
CDR3: CASSARQGGGNEQFF

J: TRBJ2-7
V: TRBV2
size: .
D: .
length: 15
DNA: TGTGCCAGCAGCGAGACCCAAAGCGGATCCTACGAGCAGTACTTC
CDR3: CASSETQSGSYEQYF

J: TRBJ2-7
V: TRBV13
size: .
D: TRBD2
length: 15
DNA: TGTGCCAGCGGTGAGCGGGGAAACCCTACGTTAGAGCAGTACTTC
CDR3: CASGERGNPTLEQYF

J: TRBJ1-5
V: TRBV6-4
size: few
D: TRBD1
length: 13
DNA: TGTGCCAGCAGTGCAACAGGGGTGGAGCCCCAGCATTTT
CDR3: CASSATGVEPQHF

J: TRBJ2-3
V: TRBV19
size: .
D: TRBD2
length: 17
DNA: TGTGCCAGTAGTATCCCCTTGGCGGGGGGGCCCACAGATACGCAGTATTTT
CDR3: CASSIPLAGGPTDTQYF

J: TRBJ2-2
V: TRBV25-1
size: .
D: TRBD1
length: 14
DNA: TGTGCCAGCAGAGGGACAGGAGACACCGGGGAGCTGTTTTTT
CDR3: CASRGTGDTGELFF

J: TRBJ2-7
V: TRBV7-3
size: .
D: TRBD2
length: 15
DNA: TGTGCCAGCAGCTTAATCGGGGGGAGCTCCTACGAGCAGTACTTC
CDR3: CASSLIGGSSYEQYF

J: TRBJ1-5
V: TRBV4-1
size: .
D: TRBD1
length: 15
DNA: TGCGCCAGCAGCCAAGTGGGACAGGTCAATCAGCCCCAGCATTTT
CDR3: CASSQVGQVNQPQHF

J: TRBJ1-2
V: TRBV5-6
size: .
D: TRBD1
length: 19
DNA: TGTGCCAGCAGCTTGTCTCTCATGTTAAGACGGTCAGGGGGGAGTGGCTACACCTTC
CDR3: CASSLSLMLRRSGGSGYTF

J: TRBJ1-1
V: TRBV2
size: .
D: TRBD1
length: 16
DNA: TGTGCCAGCAGGGGGACAGGGGGCATAGAAGTCGCTGAAGCTTTCTTT
CDR3: CASRGTGGIEVAEAFF